The T cell receptor (beta chain) under discussion was sequenced for a study of T cells in Graves' hyperthyroidism and ophthalmopathy. Study results and limitations: Ophthalmopathy and stable hyperthyroidism were told apart by a 13 V-J model.

Germline loops: CDR1 MNHNS, CDR2 SASEGT. This CDR3 is 14 amino acids long. Trimming removed 2 bases at V and 0 bases at J, with 5 bases between. This clonotype was seen many times. Its antigen is unknown. The study left out patients who had uncontrolled infection, other autoimmune disease, pregnancy or lactation. Template material for amplifying TCR beta CDR3 regions consisted of RNA transcripts. First-round RT-PCR targeting the TCR CDR3 was performed with the HTBI primer set. One entry per CDR3 protein results from TCRdb running MiXCR on the multiplex PCR reads. This sample has about 290,000 distinct CDR3 sequences, with roughly 13% found just once.

This sequence was found in a woman aged 40 to 50 with Graves' hyperthyroidism. The sequenced sample was blood. The chain employs TRBV6-1 and TRBJ1-3, with D uncertain. The CDR3 sequence is CASSEPGSGNTIYF. CDR3 bases: TGTGCCAGCAGTGAACCAGGCTCTGGAAACACCATATATTTT.